Here is one T cell receptor (beta chain) with its context. Antigen unknown. Using quantitative 5'-RACE with molecular barcodes, the authors made TCR beta libraries. TCRdb re-derived calls from the 5' RACE reads in MiXCR, one entry per CDR3 protein. The table includes around 770,000 distinct CDR3 sequences, roughly 19% detected once. The CDR3 totals 16 residues. Germline V gene data show CDR1 as SGHRS and CDR2 as YFSETQ. J was trimmed by 6 bases and V by 4 bases; bases with no gene match: 12. The data derive from a study of CD8 T cells in ankylosing spondylitis. Findings and limits, study-wide: Certain motif variants had earlier appeared in reactive arthritis synovial fluid and blood. Within matched ankylosing spondylitis synovial fluid, disease-linked clones were reportedly significantly enriched. Blood of patients with ankylosing spondylitis appeared to be characterized by a TCR beta motif of fewer than 10 highly homologous variants. Relatively rare in peripheral blood, disease-linked clones were also CD8+.

Sequenced material: blood, either unsorted or a sorted T cell fraction (not recorded which). This rearrangement joins TRBV5-1 to TRBJ1-5, with 8 bases that match TRBD1. This TCR came from a male donor with ankylosing spondylitis. The CDR3 region has the DNA TGCGCCAGCAGCGAGCTCGGACAGGGTGGGGGTCAGCCCCAGCATTTT. This sequence encodes CASSELGQGGGQPQHF.